This TCR beta chain emerged from a study of regulatory T cells in long-lasting Graves disease. The time point here: newly diagnosed GD, antithyroid drugs for less than 3 months. Extracted RNA from PBMCs served as the source of the TCR library. Findings and limits, study-wide: Whereas new patients shared 970 or so public clonotypes, persistent patients shared more, at 2,500 to 3,500. It is possible that accuracy was reduced by the small size of the sample.

The TCR beta library used iRepertoire HTBI primers with Arm-PCR amplification of CDR3. Per the original data handling: Among the samples, around 58 TRBV and 14 to 15 TRBJ segments were identified. Via MiXCR, TCRdb re-called the multiplex PCR reads, giving one row per CDR3 protein. For this entry, the V and J calls and clone size follow TCRdb and not the study's own pipeline. The sample lists just over 600,000 distinct CDR3 sequences, around 15% occurring once. The V and J ends lost 3 bases and 8 bases respectively, with 20 bases between them. The CDR3 contains 16 residues. Germline assignment: CDR1 SGHKS and CDR2 YYEKEE (reference sequence). This clonotype has only a few counts. What it recognizes is unknown. This same sample was also taken into another study, of T cells in Graves' hyperthyroidism and ophthalmopathy. That paper states: In simple terms, a model built on 13 V-J features told ophthalmopathy apart from stable hyperthyroidism.

The specimen was peripheral blood mononuclear cells (PBMCs), collected at new diagnosis, from a patient treated with antithyroid drugs. The origin of this receptor is a woman aged 25 to 39 with Graves disease. The chain combines TRBV5-5 with TRBJ1-4, with D possibly being TRBD1 (6 bases). For the CDR3, the DNA is TGTGCCAGCAGCTCAACCACAGGGTTCGGGGAAGAAAAACTGTTTTTT. The encoded protein is CASSSTTGFGEEKLFF.